This is a list of T cell receptor beta chains from one sample in a study of Graves' ophthalmopathy and Graves' hyperthyroidism. TCRdb used MiXCR to reprocess the multiplex PCR reads, holding one entry per CDR3 protein. The sample lists some 240,000 distinct CDR3 sequences; 45% to 55% were seen once. Sequenced sample: peripheral blood. Source of these receptors: an adult man with Graves' ophthalmopathy. Both conserved end residues are part of each CDR3. Each record gives: CDR3 DNA, CDR3 protein, V gene, clone size, D gene, J gene. The D gene is left open where the match is weak. Clone size, where shown, is once, few, many, or a class for clones that have expanded.

CDR3 DNA: TGTGCCAGCAGTTTCCAGGGGGCTGGCAATCAGCCCCAGCATTTT
CDR3 protein: CASSFQGAGNQPQHF
V gene: TRBV2
clone size: -
D gene: TRBD1
J gene: TRBJ1-5

CDR3 DNA: TGTGCCAGTACAGTCAAGAGTAACACTGAAGCTTTCTTT
CDR3 protein: CASTVKSNTEAFF
V gene: TRBV19
clone size: -
D gene: -
J gene: TRBJ1-1

CDR3 DNA: TGTGCCAGCAGCTTAAGCCCGGCGACTAGTTTCTCCCACTACGAGCAGTACTTC
CDR3 protein: CASSLSPATSFSHYEQYF
V gene: TRBV7-8
clone size: few
D gene: -
J gene: TRBJ2-7

CDR3 DNA: TGTGCCAGCAGCCCCGAATCCCAGTACTTC
CDR3 protein: CASSPESQYF
V gene: TRBV7-4
clone size: -
D gene: -
J gene: TRBJ2-7

CDR3 DNA: TGTGCCAGCAGTCGGCGGGAGGGCCCTCGGCAGTACTTC
CDR3 protein: CASSRREGPRQYF
V gene: TRBV27
clone size: -
D gene: TRBD2
J gene: TRBJ2-7

CDR3 DNA: TGTGCCAGCACCTACAGGGACTATGGCTACGCCTTC
CDR3 protein: CASTYRDYGYAF
V gene: TRBV2
clone size: -
D gene: -
J gene: TRBJ1-2

CDR3 DNA: TGTGCCAGCGTTCAAACGGAGGCTTTCTTT
CDR3 protein: CASVQTEAFF
V gene: TRBV2
clone size: few
D gene: -
J gene: TRBJ1-1

CDR3 DNA: TGTGCCAGCAGCAACCCGGGACATCAATCCACCTACGAGCAGTACTTC
CDR3 protein: CASSNPGHQSTYEQYF
V gene: TRBV7-2
clone size: -
D gene: -
J gene: TRBJ2-7

CDR3 DNA: TGCGCCAGCAGCCGACAGGGGGAAATGGAGCAGTACTTC
CDR3 protein: CASSRQGEMEQYF
V gene: TRBV5-1
clone size: -
D gene: TRBD1
J gene: TRBJ2-7

CDR3 DNA: TGTGCCAGCAGTAAGGACAGGGATCAGCCCCAGCATTTT
CDR3 protein: CASSKDRDQPQHF
V gene: TRBV7-3
clone size: few
D gene: TRBD1
J gene: TRBJ1-5

CDR3 DNA: TGTGCCAGCAGTTTCGGGGATGGAGAGACCCAGTACTTC
CDR3 protein: CASSFGDGETQYF
V gene: TRBV28
clone size: -
D gene: -
J gene: TRBJ2-5

CDR3 DNA: TGTGCCAGCAGCTTAGAAAGGGCTCAGCCCCAGCATTTT
CDR3 protein: CASSLERAQPQHF
V gene: TRBV11-2
clone size: -
D gene: -
J gene: TRBJ1-5

CDR3 DNA: TGTGCCAGTAGTATAACGGCAGGGCGTAGCAATCAGCCCCAGCATTTT
CDR3 protein: CASSITAGRSNQPQHF
V gene: TRBV19
clone size: -
D gene: -
J gene: TRBJ1-5

CDR3 DNA: TGCGCCAGCAGCCCCGGGACAATGTTCACCGGGGAGCTGTTTTTT
CDR3 protein: CASSPGTMFTGELFF
V gene: TRBV5-1
clone size: -
D gene: -
J gene: TRBJ2-2

CDR3 DNA: TGTGCCAGCAGCTTGAGGGTCCGGAACACCGGGGAGCTGTTTTTT
CDR3 protein: CASSLRVRNTGELFF
V gene: TRBV5-8
clone size: -
D gene: -
J gene: TRBJ2-2

CDR3 DNA: TGCGCCAGCAGCCACGACAGAGGGTATGGTCAGCCCCAGCATTTT
CDR3 protein: CASSHDRGYGQPQHF
V gene: TRBV4-1
clone size: -
D gene: -
J gene: TRBJ1-5

CDR3 DNA: TGCGCCAGCAGCTTGACCGCACAGGGGAAGAACGAGCAGTACTTC
CDR3 protein: CASSLTAQGKNEQYF
V gene: TRBV5-1
clone size: once
D gene: TRBD1
J gene: TRBJ2-7

CDR3 DNA: TGTGCCAGCACCCCTGAGGGCCCCAACGAGCAGTACTTC
CDR3 protein: CASTPEGPNEQYF
V gene: TRBV25-1
clone size: -
D gene: -
J gene: TRBJ2-7

CDR3 DNA: TGTGCTAGCAGCTTGTCCTCGGGGGAAAAACTGTTTTTT
CDR3 protein: CASSLSSGEKLFF
V gene: TRBV7-7
clone size: -
D gene: -
J gene: TRBJ1-4

CDR3 DNA: TGTGCCAGCAGCCCAGTTGGGGCGAGCTCCGGCACTGAAGCTTTCTTT
CDR3 protein: CASSPVGASSGTEAFF
V gene: TRBV7-9
clone size: -
D gene: -
J gene: TRBJ1-1

CDR3 DNA: TGTGCCAGCAGCAACCCGACAGGGATCACCTATAATTCACCCCTCCACTTT
CDR3 protein: CASSNPTGITYNSPLHF
V gene: TRBV13
clone size: -
D gene: TRBD1
J gene: TRBJ1-6

CDR3 DNA: TGTGCCAGCAGTCCCCGGGACAGCAGAATCTATGATTCACCCCTCCACTTT
CDR3 protein: CASSPRDSRIYDSPLHF
V gene: TRBV7-2
clone size: -
D gene: TRBD1
J gene: TRBJ1-6

CDR3 DNA: TGCAGCGCAGGGACAGGAACCTATGGCTACACCTTC
CDR3 protein: CSAGTGTYGYTF
V gene: TRBV29-1
clone size: many
D gene: TRBD1
J gene: TRBJ1-2

CDR3 DNA: TGCAGCGTTGACGAGGGGGTGTGGACTGAAGCTTTCTTT
CDR3 protein: CSVDEGVWTEAFF
V gene: TRBV29-1
clone size: -
D gene: -
J gene: TRBJ1-1

CDR3 DNA: TGTGCCATCAGTCTAGACACGACAGGGGCCCTTCCCTACGAGCAGTGCTTC
CDR3 protein: CAISLDTTGALPYEQCF
V gene: TRBV10-3
clone size: -
D gene: TRBD1
J gene: TRBJ2-7

CDR3 DNA: TGTGCCAGCAGCCAAGAGGAACTAGCGTACACCGGGGAGCTGTTTTTT
CDR3 protein: CASSQEELAYTGELFF
V gene: TRBV3-1
clone size: many
D gene: TRBD2
J gene: TRBJ2-2

CDR3 DNA: TGTGCCACCAGTGAATACGGACAGATTAGCACAGATACGCAGTATTTT
CDR3 protein: CATSEYGQISTDTQYF
V gene: TRBV24-1
clone size: -
D gene: -
J gene: TRBJ2-3

CDR3 DNA: TGCAGCGTTTCCACTCCACAGGGTGCCGAGCAGTACTTC
CDR3 protein: CSVSTPQGAEQYF
V gene: TRBV29-1
clone size: -
D gene: -
J gene: TRBJ2-7

CDR3 DNA: TGCGCCAGCAGCTTGGGGACGAGTACCTACGAGCAGTACTTC
CDR3 protein: CASSLGTSTYEQYF
V gene: TRBV5-1
clone size: -
D gene: -
J gene: TRBJ2-7

CDR3 DNA: TGCAGTGCTAGTACAGGACAGGAGCAGTTCTTC
CDR3 protein: CSASTGQEQFF
V gene: TRBV20-1
clone size: -
D gene: -
J gene: TRBJ2-1

CDR3 DNA: TGTGCCAGCAGTGACGGGCAGGGCTTTGGGACCCAGTACTTC
CDR3 protein: CASSDGQGFGTQYF
V gene: TRBV2
clone size: -
D gene: -
J gene: TRBJ2-5

CDR3 DNA: TGTGCCAGCAGCCAAGTTAGGGGGTCTGAAGCTTTCTTT
CDR3 protein: CASSQVRGSEAFF
V gene: TRBV3-1
clone size: many
D gene: -
J gene: TRBJ1-1